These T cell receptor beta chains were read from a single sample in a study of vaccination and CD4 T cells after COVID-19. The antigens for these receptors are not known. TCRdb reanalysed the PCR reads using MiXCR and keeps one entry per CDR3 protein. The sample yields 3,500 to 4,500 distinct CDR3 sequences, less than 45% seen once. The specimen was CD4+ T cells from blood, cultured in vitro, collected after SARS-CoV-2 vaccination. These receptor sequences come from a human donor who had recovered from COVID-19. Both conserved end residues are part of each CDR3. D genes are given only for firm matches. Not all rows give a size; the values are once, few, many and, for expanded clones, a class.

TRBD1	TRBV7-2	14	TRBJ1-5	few	CASSSRQGGQPQHF	TGTGCCAGCAGCTCAAGACAGGGCGGTCAGCCCCAGCATTTT
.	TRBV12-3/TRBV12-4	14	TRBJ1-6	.	CASSKQGGNSPLHF	TGTGCCAGCAGTAAACAGGGCGGCAATTCACCCCTCCACTTT
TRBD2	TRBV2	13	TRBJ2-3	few	CASSAGLAGTQYF	TGTGCCAGCAGTGCCGGACTAGCTGGTACGCAGTATTTT
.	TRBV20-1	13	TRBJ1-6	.	CSARTDPFTALHF	TGCAGTGCTAGGACAGACCCTTTCACGGCCCTCCACTTT
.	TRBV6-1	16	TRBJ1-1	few	CASSEVSSGLGTEAFF	TGTGCCAGCAGTGAAGTGTCCTCGGGATTGGGGACTGAAGCTTTCTTT
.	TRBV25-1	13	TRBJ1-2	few	CASRGTTNYGYTF	TGTGCCAGCAGGGGGACGACTAACTATGGCTACACCTTC
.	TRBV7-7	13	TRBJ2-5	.	CASSTQGGETQYF	TGTGCTAGCAGCACGCAGGGGGGAGAGACCCAGTACTTC
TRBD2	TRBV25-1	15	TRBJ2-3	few	CASKQRGGTWGTQYF	TGTGCCAGCAAACAGCGGGGGGGCACTTGGGGTACGCAGTATTTT
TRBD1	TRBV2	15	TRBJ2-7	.	CASSEQGQGPYEQYF	TGTGCCAGCAGTGAACAAGGACAGGGGCCCTACGAGCAGTACTTC
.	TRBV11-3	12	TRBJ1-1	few	CASSLTNTEAFF	TGTGCCAGCAGCTTAACGAACACTGAAGCTTTCTTT
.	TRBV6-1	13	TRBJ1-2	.	CASRRRAGEGYTF	TGTGCCAGCAGAAGGAGGGCAGGGGAAGGCTACACCTTC